Shown below are 10 T cell receptor beta chains from a single sample sequenced in a study of T cell responses to AZD1222 COVID-19 vaccine. Some clones are missing from TCRdb's copy, which holds only in-frame ones; the method was immunoSEQ multiplex PCR. In the table there are 120,000 or so clones, 87% of which are singletons. Sequencing used peripheral blood, obtained on day 0 of AZD1222 vaccination. All receptors come from an adult in good health.

J is TRBJ2-7 and V is TRBV27; 9 positions match TRBD1. J was trimmed by 3 bases and V by 3 bases; bases with no gene match: 3. The CDR3 is 14 amino acids. The germline V gene encodes CDR1 MNHEY and CDR2 SMNVEV (reference sequence). This chain's CDR3 is CASSFGDRVYEQYF. The CDR3 DNA sequence: TGTGCCAGCAGTTTCGGGGACAGGGTCTACGAGCAGTACTTC.

The genes are TRBV30 and TRBJ2-7; D possibly corresponds to TRBD1 (6 bases). This CDR3 has 15 residues. CDR1 and CDR2 from the germline V gene are GTSNPN and SVGIG (reference sequence). Trimming removed 0 bases from V and 0 bases from J, with 12 bases in between. The CDR3 is CAWSVRQALSYEQYF. CDR3 nucleotide sequence: TGTGCCTGGAGTGTTCGACAGGCCCTCTCCTACGAGCAGTACTTC. Using reference TRBV30 and TRBJ2-7 for the parts outside the CDR3, the full variable domain is SQTIHQWPATLVQPVGSPLSLECTVEGTSNPNLYWYRQAAGRGLQLLFYSVGIGQISSEVPQNLSASRPQDRQFILSSKKLLLSDSGFYLCAWSVRQALSYEQYFGPGTRLTVT.

This clone was counted between two and nine times. The J gene is TRBJ1-5, the V gene TRBV30, with D possibly being TRBD1 (5 bases). This CDR3 region has 15 residues. Trimming left V 2 bases short and J 8 bases short, with 19 bases between. Germline V gene sequence: CDR1 GTSNPN, CDR2 SVGIG (reference sequence). The CDR3 bases are TGTGCCTGGAGTTTCGGGGTCGGGGCCCGGGAGCCCCAGCATTTT. This encodes CAWSFGVGAREPQHF.

The rearrangement links TRBV27 to TRBJ2-5; 7 bases agree with TRBD1. The V and J ends lost 5 bases and 4 bases, in that order; junction bases with no gene match: 4. Germline V CDR1 and CDR2: MNHEY, SMNVEV (reference sequence). The CDR3 is made up of 13 amino acids. The CDR3 here is CASSDRVGETQYF. In DNA, the CDR3 is TGTGCCAGCAGTGACAGGGTAGGAGAGACCCAGTACTTC.

J is TRBJ2-7 and V is TRBV10-3; 10 positions agree with TRBD1. The germline V gene has CDR1 ENHRY and CDR2 SYGVKD. The CDR3 has 16 amino acids. V dropped 0 bases and J dropped 3; count of bases not matched to a gene: 5. CDR3 DNA: TGTGCCATCAGTGAGTCGCCGACAGGGGGCGTCTACGAGCAGTACTTC. It specifies CAISESPTGGVYEQYF.

The genes are TRBV24-1 and TRBJ2-7; D is uncertain. V was cut by 4 bases and J by 5 bases, with 14 bases left in between. This CDR3 region has 14 residues. The germline V gene has CDR1 KGHDR and CDR2 SFDVKD. This CDR3 reads CATSEGLRPNEQYF. CDR3 coding DNA: TGTGCCACCAGTGAAGGGCTCCGACCGAACGAGCAGTACTTC.

The chain recombines TRBV3-1 (or the pseudogene TRBV3-2) with TRBJ1-2; D gene uncertain. This CDR3 spans 12 amino acids. The V and J ends lost 4 bases and 8 bases respectively, with 11 bases between them. Germline V CDR1 and CDR2: LGHDT, YNNKEL (reference sequence). The CDR3 here is CASSPGRGGYTF. In nucleotides, the CDR3 is TGTGCCAGCAGCCCAGGACGGGGAGGCTACACCTTC.

The chain carries TRBV6-5 and TRBJ1-4; possible D gene TRBD1, 6 bases. CDR1 is MNHEY, CDR2 SVGAGI, per germline. With 0 bases removed from V and 8 bases from J, the gap between germline ends came to 13 bases. The CDR3 runs 15 residues. The CDR3 DNA follows: TGTGCCAGCAGTTACTCAAGCCAGGGGAACGAAAAACTGTTTTTT. Its translation is CASSYSSQGNEKLFF.

The chain employs TRBV7-9 and TRBJ1-1; TRBD1 matches 8 bases. The junction had 2 bases not matched to a gene; V was cut back by 5 bases and J by 0 bases. Germline V gene sequence: CDR1 SEHNR, CDR2 FQNEAQ (reference sequence). The CDR3 extends over 14 amino acids. The CDR3 DNA sequence: TGTGCCAGCAGCAGGGGACAGGTGAACACTGAAGCTTTCTTT. Protein product: CASSRGQVNTEAFF.

This sequence joins TRBV5-4 and TRBJ1-1; no definite D call. Germline-derived CDR1 and CDR2 are SGHNT and YYREEE (reference sequence). V was clipped by 5 bases and J by 3 bases, with 8 bases between them. This CDR3 region has 12 residues. The CDR3 DNA sequence: TGTGCCAGCAGTTTATTGGACACTGAAGCTTTCTTT. Its translation is CASSLLDTEAFF.